Below are 14 T cell receptor beta chains sequenced from a single sample in a study of T cell responses to AZD1222 COVID-19 vaccine. Produced via immunoSEQ multiplex PCR; TCRdb's table is partial and in-frame only. In the table there are about 120,000 clones, about nine tenths of which are singletons. This material consisted of peripheral blood, taken on day 0 of AZD1222 vaccination. Receptors were obtained from an adult in good health.

The V and J genes are TRBV27 and TRBJ2-1; 7 nucleotides match TRBD1. The germline gives CDR1 MNHEY, CDR2 SMNVEV (reference sequence). The ends lost 2 bases at V and 7 bases at J; junction bases unmatched: 5. CDR3 size: 14 residues. Here the CDR3 reads CASSLPSTGNEQFF. CDR3 in DNA: TGTGCCAGCAGTTTACCCTCGACAGGGAATGAGCAGTTCTTC.

The V gene is TRBV4-3, the J gene TRBJ2-3, with D possibly matching TRBD2 (6 bases). Between the trimmed V and J ends, which lost 0 bases and 0 bases, there was a span of 10 bases. The germline V gene has CDR1 LGHNA and CDR2 YSLEER. This CDR3 contains 16 residues. The CDR3 reads CASSQEGRTSTDTQYF. The CDR3 DNA follows: TGCGCCAGCAGCCAAGAAGGGAGGACTAGCACAGATACGCAGTATTTT.

The gene calls are TRBV7-6 and TRBJ1-5, with unresolved D. CDR1 SGHVS and CDR2 FNYEAQ come from the germline V gene. V was clipped by 6 bases and J by 6 bases, with 21 bases between them. This CDR3 is 16 amino acids long. The CDR3 sequence is CASSPTPGVSSQPQHF. The CDR3 coding sequence is TGTGCCAGCAGTCCCACGCCCGGAGTTTCTAGTCAGCCCCAGCATTTT.

The chain is built from TRBV2 and TRBJ1-1; 8 nucleotides match TRBD1. V shed 4 bases and J 10 bases; nucleotides not matched to a gene: 14. Germline V gene data show CDR1 as SNHLY and CDR2 as FYNNEI. The CDR3 sequence is 15 residues long. The chain's CDR3 is CASSARQGTRHVAFF. Written as DNA, the CDR3 is TGTGCCAGCAGTGCCCGACAGGGGACCCGCCATGTAGCTTTCTTT.

J is TRBJ2-1 and V is TRBV28; 14 nucleotides line up with TRBD2. This CDR3 has 15 amino acids. Germline CDR1 reads MDHEN; CDR2 reads SYDVKM. V shed 1 base and J 10 bases; nucleotides not matched to a gene: 3. The CDR3 bases are TGTGCCAGCAGTTTATTGACTAGCGGGAGGGCGGAGCAGTTCTTC. Protein sequence: CASSLLTSGRAEQFF.

The V call is TRBV28, the J call TRBJ1-4, with D unresolved. The V end lost 5 bases, the J end lost 7 bases, and 5 bases lay between the germline ends. The germline V gene encodes CDR1 MDHEN and CDR2 SYDVKM. The CDR3 totals 11 residues. This CDR3 is CASSGSEKLFF. The CDR3 region has the DNA TGTGCCAGCAGTGGCAGTGAAAAACTGTTTTTT. The complete variable domain, with remaining parts taken from reference TRBV28 and TRBJ1-4, reads DVKVTQSSRYLVKRTGEKVFLECVQDMDHENMFWYRQDPGLGLRLIYFSYDVKMKEKGDIPEGYSVSREKKERFSLILESASTNQTSMYLCASSGSEKLFFGSGTQLSVL.

This rearrangement joins TRBV5-6 to TRBJ2-2; 8 positions agree with TRBD2. In germline, CDR1 is SGHDT, CDR2 YYEEEE. Trimming cost V 0 bases and J 2 bases; bases outside gene matches: 3. The CDR3 spans 16 residues. CDR3 coding DNA: TGTGCCAGCAGCTTGGGACTAGCGTTCAACACCGGGGAGCTGTTTTTT. Its protein product is CASSLGLAFNTGELFF.

J is TRBJ1-1 and V is TRBV7-2, with 9 positions matching TRBD1. V dropped 6 bases and J dropped 1; count of bases not matched to a gene: 6. The CDR3 length is 15 residues. Germline CDR1 is SGHTA and CDR2 is FQGNSA. The CDR3 spells CASRRGQGRNTEAFF. In DNA, the CDR3 is TGTGCCAGCAGAAGAGGACAGGGGAGGAACACTGAAGCTTTCTTT.

The J gene is TRBJ1-5, the V gene TRBV4-1; 8 bases are a match to TRBD1. V lost 2 bases, J lost 3 bases, and 12 bases stayed unmatched. The germline V gene encodes CDR1 MGHRA and CDR2 YSYEKL. There are 18 residues in the CDR3. The CDR3 DNA reads as TGCGCCAGCAGCCAAATCAAAACCGGGACAGGTAACAATCAGCCCCAGCATTTT. Amino acid sequence: CASSQIKTGTGNNQPQHF.

The chain recombines TRBV12-3 or TRBV12-4 with TRBJ2-2, with a tentative D call TRBD2 (5 bases). The length of the CDR3 is 13 residues. V was trimmed by 4 bases and J by 5 bases, leaving 8 bases between them. The CDR3 bases are TGTGCCAGCAGTTGGAGCGGTACCGGGGAGCTGTTTTTT. Translation: CASSWSGTGELFF.

CDR3 DNA sequence: TGCGCCAGCAGCTTGCTTGGGTTCCTTACCGGAAATTCACCCCTCCACTTT. Its translation is CASSLLGFLTGNSPLHF. This sequence joins TRBV5-1 and TRBJ1-6; D is uncertain. The CDR3 contains 17 residues. Germline V gene sequence: CDR1 SGHRS, CDR2 YFSETQ. Trimming pared 1 base from V and 7 bases from J, leaving 18 bases between.

The chain recombines TRBV12-3 or TRBV12-4 with TRBJ2-1; D might be TRBD2 (6 bases). The CDR3 loop spans 13 amino acids. V was trimmed by 4 bases and J by 10 bases, leaving 14 bases between them. As DNA, the CDR3 is TGTGCCAGCAGTTCCGGGACTTCAGGCGAGCAGTTCTTC. Its translation: CASSSGTSGEQFF.

This chain connects TRBV10-3 to TRBJ1-5; a possible D gene is TRBD1 (5 bases). Germline-derived CDR1 and CDR2 are ENHRY and SYGVKD. The length of the CDR3 is 16 residues. Trimming pared 5 bases from V and 0 bases from J, leaving 14 bases between. CDR3 protein: CAISHDSLDSNQPQHF. The CDR3 region has the DNA TGTGCCATCAGTCATGACAGCCTGGATAGCAATCAGCCCCAGCATTTT.

Only a few counts were recorded for this clone. The chain recombines TRBV15 with TRBJ1-5, with D maybe TRBD1 (5 bases). The CDR3 length is 14 residues. The germline V and J ends were trimmed by 6 bases and 0 bases, with 9 bases remaining between them. CDR1 LNHNV and CDR2 YYDKDF come from the germline V gene (reference sequence). The CDR3 reads CATSPDSSNQPQHF. The CDR3 DNA is TGTGCCACCAGTCCAGACAGTAGCAATCAGCCCCAGCATTTT.